This entry is about one T cell receptor beta chain. With 5 bases removed from V and 4 bases from J, the gap between germline ends came to 14 bases. This CDR3 spans 14 amino acids. Germline CDR1 MNHEY, CDR2 SMNVEV (reference sequence). This sample was included in a study of blood T cell repertoires in COVID-19. Study-level background: Samples representing acute and convalescent COVID-19 were sourced from the United States, Italy and Spain.

Per the original data handling: Amplification with reference gene primers provided the estimates of nucleated cell counts. This table comes from immunoSEQ multiplex PCR, and its TCRdb copy is limited to in-frame clones, with some not included. That table supplies the V and J calls and clone size; D and trimming were determined from the DNA. The sample consists of some 180,000 clones, around 80% of them appearing once. The sequence was collected from a woman between 35 and 50 years old with COVID-19, enrolled during active disease. Sequencing was carried out using peripheral blood. The chain combines TRBV27 with TRBJ2-5; D is ambiguous. The CDR3 protein is CASSLPRPRETQYF. The CDR3 DNA follows: TGTGCCAGCAGTCTCCCCCGCCCTAGAGAGACCCAGTACTTC.